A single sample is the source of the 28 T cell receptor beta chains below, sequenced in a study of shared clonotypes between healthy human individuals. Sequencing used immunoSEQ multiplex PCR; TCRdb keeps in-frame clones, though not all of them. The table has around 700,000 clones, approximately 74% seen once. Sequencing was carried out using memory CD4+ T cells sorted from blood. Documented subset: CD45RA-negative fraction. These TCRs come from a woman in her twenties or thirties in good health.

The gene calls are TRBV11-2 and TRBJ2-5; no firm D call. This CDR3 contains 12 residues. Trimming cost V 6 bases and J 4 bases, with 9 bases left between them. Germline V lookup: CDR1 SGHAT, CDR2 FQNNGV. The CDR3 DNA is TGTGCCAGCAGGTCTGGGTTAGAGACCCAGTACTTC. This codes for CASRSGLETQYF.

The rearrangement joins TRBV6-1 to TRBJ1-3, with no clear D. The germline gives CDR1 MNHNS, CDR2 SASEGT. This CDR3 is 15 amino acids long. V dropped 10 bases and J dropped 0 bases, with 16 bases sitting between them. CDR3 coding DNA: TGTGCCACGGAGTCAGGAGGCCACTCTGGAAACACCATATATTTT. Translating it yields CATESGGHSGNTIYF.

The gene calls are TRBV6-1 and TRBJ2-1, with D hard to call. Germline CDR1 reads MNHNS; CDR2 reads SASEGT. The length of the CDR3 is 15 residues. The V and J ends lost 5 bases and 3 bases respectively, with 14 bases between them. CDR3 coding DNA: TGTGCCAGCAGTAACCCCGCCCGGGTCTACAATGAGCAGTTCTTC. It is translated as CASSNPARVYNEQFF.

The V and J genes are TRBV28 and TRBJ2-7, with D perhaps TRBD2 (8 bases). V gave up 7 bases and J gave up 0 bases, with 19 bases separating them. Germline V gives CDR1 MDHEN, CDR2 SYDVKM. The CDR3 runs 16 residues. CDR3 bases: TGTGCCAGCAAGAGGGGGCTTCTAGCGGGCTCCTACGAGCAGTACTTC. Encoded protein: CASKRGLLAGSYEQYF.

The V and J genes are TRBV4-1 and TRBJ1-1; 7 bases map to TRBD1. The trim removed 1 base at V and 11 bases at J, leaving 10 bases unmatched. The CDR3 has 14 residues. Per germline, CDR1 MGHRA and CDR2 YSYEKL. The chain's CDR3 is CASSQGTRGLKAFF. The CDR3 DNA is TGCGCCAGCAGCCAAGGGACGAGGGGGCTGAAGGCTTTCTTT.

CDR3 in DNA: TGTGCCACCAGCAGAGATGAGGCCCGGGAGCAGTACTTC. Translation: CATSRDEAREQYF. This chain connects TRBV15 to TRBJ2-5; maybe TRBD2 (6 bases). Deletions cut 0 bases from V and 11 bases from J, with 13 bases between. CDR3 length: 13 amino acids. Germline CDR1 is LNHNV and CDR2 is YYDKDF (reference sequence).

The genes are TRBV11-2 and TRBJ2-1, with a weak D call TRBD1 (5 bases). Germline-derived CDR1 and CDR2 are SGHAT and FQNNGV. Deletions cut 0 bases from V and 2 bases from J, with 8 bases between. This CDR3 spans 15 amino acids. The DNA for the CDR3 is TGTGCCAGCAGCTTAGAGGTGGGGCCCTACAATGAGCAGTTCTTC. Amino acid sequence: CASSLEVGPYNEQFF.

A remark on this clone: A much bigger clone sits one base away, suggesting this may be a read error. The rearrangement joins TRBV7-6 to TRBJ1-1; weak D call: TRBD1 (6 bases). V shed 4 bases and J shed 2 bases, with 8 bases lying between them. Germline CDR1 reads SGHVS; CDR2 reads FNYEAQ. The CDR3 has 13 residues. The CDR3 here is CASSSQGNTEAFF. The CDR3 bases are TGTGCCAGCAGCTCACAGGGAAACACTGAAGCTTTCTTT.

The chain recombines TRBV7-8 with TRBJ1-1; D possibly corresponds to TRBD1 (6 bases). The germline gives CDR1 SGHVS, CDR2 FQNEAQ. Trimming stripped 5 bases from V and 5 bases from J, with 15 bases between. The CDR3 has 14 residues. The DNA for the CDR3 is TGTGCCAGCAGCAACTACAGGGAAGGGACTGAAGCTTTCTTT. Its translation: CASSNYREGTEAFF.

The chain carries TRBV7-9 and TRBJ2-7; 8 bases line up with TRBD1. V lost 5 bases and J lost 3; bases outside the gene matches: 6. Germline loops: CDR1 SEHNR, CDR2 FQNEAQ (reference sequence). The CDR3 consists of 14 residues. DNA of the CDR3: TGTGCCAGCAGCCAAAGGGACAGGAGCTACGAGCAGTACTTC. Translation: CASSQRDRSYEQYF.

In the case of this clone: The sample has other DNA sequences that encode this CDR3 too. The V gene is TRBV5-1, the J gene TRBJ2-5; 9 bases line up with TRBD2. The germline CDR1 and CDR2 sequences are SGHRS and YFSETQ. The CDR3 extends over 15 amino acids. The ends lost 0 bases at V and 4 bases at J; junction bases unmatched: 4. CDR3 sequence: CASSLVAGGGETQYF. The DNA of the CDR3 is TGCGCCAGCAGCTTGGTGGCGGGAGGGGGAGAGACCCAGTACTTC.

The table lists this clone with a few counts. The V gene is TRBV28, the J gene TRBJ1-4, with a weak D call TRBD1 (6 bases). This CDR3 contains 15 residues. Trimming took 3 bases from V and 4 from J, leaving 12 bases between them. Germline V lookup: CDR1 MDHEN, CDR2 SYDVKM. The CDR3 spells CASSFYRAGNEKLFF. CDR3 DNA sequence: TGTGCCAGCAGTTTTTACAGGGCCGGTAATGAAAAACTGTTTTTT.

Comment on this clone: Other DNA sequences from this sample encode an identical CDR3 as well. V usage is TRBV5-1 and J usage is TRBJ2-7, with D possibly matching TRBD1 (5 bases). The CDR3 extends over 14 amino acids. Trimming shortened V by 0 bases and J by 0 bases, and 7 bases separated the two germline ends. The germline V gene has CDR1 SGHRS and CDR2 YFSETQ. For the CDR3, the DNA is TGCGCCAGCAGCTTGGGGGGCAGCTCCTACGAGCAGTACTTC. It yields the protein CASSLGGSSYEQYF.

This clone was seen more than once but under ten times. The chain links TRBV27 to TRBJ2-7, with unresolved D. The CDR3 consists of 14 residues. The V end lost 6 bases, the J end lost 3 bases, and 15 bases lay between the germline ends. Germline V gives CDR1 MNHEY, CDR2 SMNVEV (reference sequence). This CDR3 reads CASSPRGKGYEQYF. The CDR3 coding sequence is TGTGCCAGCAGCCCCCGCGGTAAGGGCTACGAGCAGTACTTC.

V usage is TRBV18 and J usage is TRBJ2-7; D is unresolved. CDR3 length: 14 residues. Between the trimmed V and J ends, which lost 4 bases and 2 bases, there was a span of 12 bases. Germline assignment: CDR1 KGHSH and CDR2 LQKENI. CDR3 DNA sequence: TGTGCCAGCTCACTTCTGTCTACCACCTACGAGCAGTACTTC. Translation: CASSLLSTTYEQYF.

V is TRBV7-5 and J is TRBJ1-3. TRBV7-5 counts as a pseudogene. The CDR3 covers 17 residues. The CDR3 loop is CVRSYTDRKRSGNTIYF. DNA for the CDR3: TGTGTCAGAAGCTATACGGACCGCAAGCGCTCTGGAAACACCATATATTTT.

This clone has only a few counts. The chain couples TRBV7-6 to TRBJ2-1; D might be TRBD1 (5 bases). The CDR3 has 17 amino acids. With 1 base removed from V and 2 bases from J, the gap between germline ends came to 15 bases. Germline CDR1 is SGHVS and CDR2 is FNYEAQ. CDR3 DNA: TGTGCCAGCAGCTTAGACCTCGCCCAGGGTACCTACAATGAGCAGTTCTTC. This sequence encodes CASSLDLAQGTYNEQFF.

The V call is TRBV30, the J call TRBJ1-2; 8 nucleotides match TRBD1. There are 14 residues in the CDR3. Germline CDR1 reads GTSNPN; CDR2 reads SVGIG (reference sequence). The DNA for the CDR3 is TGTGCGCTGGAGCCTACAGGACAGGGCTATGGCTACACCTTC. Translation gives CALEPTGQGYGYTF.

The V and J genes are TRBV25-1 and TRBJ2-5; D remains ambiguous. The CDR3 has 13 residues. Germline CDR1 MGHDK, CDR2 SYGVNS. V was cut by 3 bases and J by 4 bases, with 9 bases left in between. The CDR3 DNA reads TGTGCCAGCAGTGAGACAAAGGGAGAGACCCAGTACTTC. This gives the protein CASSETKGETQYF. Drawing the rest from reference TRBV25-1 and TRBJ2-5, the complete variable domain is EADIYQTPRYLVIGTGKKITLECSQTMGHDKMYWYQQDPGMELHLIHYSYGVNSTEKGDLSSESTVSRIRTEHFPLTLESARPSHTSQYLCASSETKGETQYFGPGTRLLVL.

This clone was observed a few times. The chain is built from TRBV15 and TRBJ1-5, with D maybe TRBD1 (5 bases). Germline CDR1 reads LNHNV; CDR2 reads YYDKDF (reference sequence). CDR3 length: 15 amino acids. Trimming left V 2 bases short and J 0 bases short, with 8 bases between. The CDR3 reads CATSRQGYSNQPQHF. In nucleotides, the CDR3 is TGTGCCACCAGCAGACAGGGATATAGCAATCAGCCCCAGCATTTT. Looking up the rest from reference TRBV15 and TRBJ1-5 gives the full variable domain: DAMVIQNPRYQVTQFGKPVTLSCSQTLNHNVMYWYQQKSSQAPKLLFHYYDKDFNNEADTPDNFQSRRPNTSFCFLDIRSPGLGDTAMYLCATSRQGYSNQPQHFGDGTRLSIL.

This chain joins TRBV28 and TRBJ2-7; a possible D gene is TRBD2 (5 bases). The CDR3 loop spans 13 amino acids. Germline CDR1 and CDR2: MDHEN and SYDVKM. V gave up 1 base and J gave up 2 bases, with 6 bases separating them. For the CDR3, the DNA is TGTGCCAGCAGTTTATCCGGGACCTACGAGCAGTACTTC. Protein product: CASSLSGTYEQYF.

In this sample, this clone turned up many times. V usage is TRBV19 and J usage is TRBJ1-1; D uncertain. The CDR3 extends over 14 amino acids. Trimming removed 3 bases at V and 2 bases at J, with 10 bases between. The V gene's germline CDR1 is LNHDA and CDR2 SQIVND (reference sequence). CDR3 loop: CASSIGLVNTEAFF. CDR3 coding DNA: TGTGCCAGTAGTATCGGGTTGGTAAACACTGAAGCTTTCTTT.

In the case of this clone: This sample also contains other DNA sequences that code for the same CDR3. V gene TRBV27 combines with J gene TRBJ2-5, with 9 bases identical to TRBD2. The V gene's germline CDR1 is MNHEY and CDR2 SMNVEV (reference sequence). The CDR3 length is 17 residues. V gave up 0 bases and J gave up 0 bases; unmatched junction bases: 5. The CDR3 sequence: CASSLSGLAGYQETQYF. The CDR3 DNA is TGTGCCAGCAGTTTATCGGGCCTAGCGGGGTACCAAGAGACCCAGTACTTC.

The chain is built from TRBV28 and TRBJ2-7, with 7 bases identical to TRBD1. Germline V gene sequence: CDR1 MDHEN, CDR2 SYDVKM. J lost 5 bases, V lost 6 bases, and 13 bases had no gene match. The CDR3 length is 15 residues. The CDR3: CASSTGTENMDEQYF. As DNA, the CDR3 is TGTGCCAGCAGCACCGGGACAGAGAACATGGACGAGCAGTACTTC. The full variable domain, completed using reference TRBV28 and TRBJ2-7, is DVKVTQSSRYLVKRTGEKVFLECVQDMDHENMFWYRQDPGLGLRLIYFSYDVKMKEKGDIPEGYSVSREKKERFSLILESASTNQTSMYLCASSTGTENMDEQYFGPGTRLTVT.

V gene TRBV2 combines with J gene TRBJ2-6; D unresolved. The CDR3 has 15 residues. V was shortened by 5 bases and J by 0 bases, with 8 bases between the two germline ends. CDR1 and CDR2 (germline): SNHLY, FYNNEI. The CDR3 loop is CASSPWDSGANVLTF. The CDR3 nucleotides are TGTGCCAGCAGTCCGTGGGACTCTGGGGCCAACGTCCTGACTTTC. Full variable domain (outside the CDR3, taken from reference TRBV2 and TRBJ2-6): EPEVTQTPSHQVTQMGQEVILRCVPISNHLYFYWYRQILGQKVEFLVSFYNNEISEKSEIFDDQFSVERPDGSNFTLKIRSTKLEDSAMYFCASSPWDSGANVLTFGAGSRLTVL.

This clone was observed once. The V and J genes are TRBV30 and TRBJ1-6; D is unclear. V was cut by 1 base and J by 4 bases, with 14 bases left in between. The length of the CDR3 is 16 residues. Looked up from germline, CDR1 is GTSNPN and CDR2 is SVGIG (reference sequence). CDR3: CAWSGSVNGYNSPLHF. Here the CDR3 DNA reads TGTGCCTGGAGTGGGTCCGTCAACGGGTATAATTCACCCCTCCACTTT.

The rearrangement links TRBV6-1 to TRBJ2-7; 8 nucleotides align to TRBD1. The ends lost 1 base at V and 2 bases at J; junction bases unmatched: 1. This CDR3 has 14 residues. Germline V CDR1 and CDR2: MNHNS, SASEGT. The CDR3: CASSEGTGPYEQYF. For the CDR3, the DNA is TGTGCCAGCAGTGAAGGGACAGGGCCCTACGAGCAGTACTTC.

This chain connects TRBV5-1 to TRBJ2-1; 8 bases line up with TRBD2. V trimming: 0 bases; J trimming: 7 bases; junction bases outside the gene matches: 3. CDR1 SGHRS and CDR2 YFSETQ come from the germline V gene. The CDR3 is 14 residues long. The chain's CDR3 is CASSLASGQNEQFF. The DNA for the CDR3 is TGCGCCAGCAGCTTGGCTAGCGGGCAAAATGAGCAGTTCTTC.